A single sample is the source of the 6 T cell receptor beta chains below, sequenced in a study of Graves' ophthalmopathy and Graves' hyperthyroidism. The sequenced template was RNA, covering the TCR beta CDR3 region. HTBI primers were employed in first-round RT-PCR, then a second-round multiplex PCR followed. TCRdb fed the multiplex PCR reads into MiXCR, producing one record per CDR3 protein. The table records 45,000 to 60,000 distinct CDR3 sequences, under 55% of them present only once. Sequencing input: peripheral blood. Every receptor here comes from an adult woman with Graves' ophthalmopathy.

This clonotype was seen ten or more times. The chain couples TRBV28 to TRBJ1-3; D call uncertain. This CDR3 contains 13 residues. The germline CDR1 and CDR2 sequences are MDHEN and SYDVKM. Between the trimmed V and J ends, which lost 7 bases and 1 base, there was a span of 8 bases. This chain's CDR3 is CASTVGSGNTIYF. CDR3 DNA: TGTGCCAGCACCGTCGGGTCTGGAAACACCATATATTTT.

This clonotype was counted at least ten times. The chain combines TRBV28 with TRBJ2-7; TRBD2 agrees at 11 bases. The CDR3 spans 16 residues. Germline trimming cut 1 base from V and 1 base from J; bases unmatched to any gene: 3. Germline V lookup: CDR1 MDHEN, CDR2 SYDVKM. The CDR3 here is CASSLFGTSGSYEQYF. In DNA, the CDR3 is TGTGCCAGCAGTTTATTCGGGACTAGCGGATCCTACGAGCAGTACTTC.

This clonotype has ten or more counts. The CDR3 is CASSWGTSGRQETQYF. The CDR3 DNA is TGTGCCAGCAGCTGGGGGACTAGCGGGAGGCAAGAGACCCAGTACTTC. V and J are TRBV5-6 and TRBJ2-5; TRBD2 matches 15 bases. J lost 2 bases, V lost 3 bases, and 2 bases had no gene match. CDR3 length: 16 amino acids. Looked up from germline, CDR1 is SGHDT and CDR2 is YYEEEE.

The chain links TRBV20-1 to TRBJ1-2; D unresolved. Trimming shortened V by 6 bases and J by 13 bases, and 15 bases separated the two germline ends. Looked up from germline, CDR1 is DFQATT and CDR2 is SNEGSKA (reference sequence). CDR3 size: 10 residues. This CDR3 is CSAPKGGRTF. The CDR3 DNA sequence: TGCAGTGCACCTAAGGGCGGCCGCACCTTC.

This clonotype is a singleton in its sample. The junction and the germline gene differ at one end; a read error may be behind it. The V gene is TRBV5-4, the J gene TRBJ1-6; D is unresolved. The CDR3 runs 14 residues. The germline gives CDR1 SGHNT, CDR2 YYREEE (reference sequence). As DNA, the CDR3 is TGCGCCAGCAGACCCGGGTTTTTAAATTCACCCCTCCACTTT. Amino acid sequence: CASRPGFLNSPLHF.

CDR3 DNA: TGTGCCAGCAGTAGGGAGCTGTTTTTT. Translation: CASSRELFF. The genes are TRBV2 and TRBJ2-2, with D unresolved. The CDR3 spans 9 residues. V was pared by 5 bases and J by 9 bases, with 1 base between. The germline V gene has CDR1 SNHLY and CDR2 FYNNEI.